Following are 31 T cell receptor beta chains from one sample sequenced in a study of low-dose radiotherapy and immunotherapy resistance in tumors. Indicated time point: after trial treatment. Treatment described: LDRT plus nivolumab, ipilimumab, low-dose cyclophosphamide and aspirin (RACIN trial). Primers used for first-strand cDNA, a TRAV- and TRBV-specific set, covered both alpha and beta chains. Over around 19 PCR cycles, TCRs were amplified from a constant-region primer and V-primer adapter. One entry per CDR3 protein results from TCRdb running MiXCR on the reads. This sample carries around 100,000 distinct CDR3 sequences, around a fifth of them seen once, and the ten largest clones take around 13%. This specimen was PBMCs, taken after low-dose radiotherapy plus immunotherapy. These receptors were collected from a female donor with ovarian cancer.

The chain has TRBV10-3 and TRBJ1-5; TRBD1 might be the D (5 bases). The V gene's germline CDR1 is ENHRY and CDR2 SYGVKD. The V and J ends lost 5 bases and 1 base respectively, with 15 bases between them. The CDR3 is 16 amino acids. Here the CDR3 reads CAISLSRDLSNQPQHF. The CDR3, as DNA: TGTGCCATCAGTCTGTCCCGGGACCTAAGCAATCAGCCCCAGCATTTT.

This clonotype was counted many times. V usage is TRBV2 and J usage is TRBJ2-6; no firm D call. Trimming left V 4 bases short and J 2 bases short, with 9 bases between. Germline V gene lookup returns CDR1 SNHLY and CDR2 FYNNEI. The CDR3 length is 15 residues. The CDR3 region has the DNA TGTGCCAGCAGTGGACAAACCCCTGGGGCCAACGTCCTGACTTTC. Encoded protein: CASSGQTPGANVLTF. Drawing the rest from reference TRBV2 and TRBJ2-6, the complete variable domain is EPEVTQTPSHQVTQMGQEVILRCVPISNHLYFYWYRQILGQKVEFLVSFYNNEISEKSEIFDDQFSVERPDGSNFTLKIRSTKLEDSAMYFCASSGQTPGANVLTFGAGSRLTVL.

The chain carries TRBV20-1 and TRBJ2-3; D is perhaps TRBD2 (5 bases). CDR3 length: 15 amino acids. Germline V gene data show CDR1 as DFQATT and CDR2 as SNEGSKA (reference sequence). The V gene lost 6 bases and the J gene lost 2 bases, with 18 bases spanning the gap. As DNA, the CDR3 is TGCAGTGCGACAAACGGGGATTATACCACAGATACGCAGTATTTT. Its translation is CSATNGDYTTDTQYF.

The CDR3 region is CASSIARMNTEAFF. The CDR3 coding sequence is TGTGCCAGTAGTATAGCGAGGATGAACACTGAAGCTTTCTTT. The rearrangement uses TRBV19 and TRBJ1-1; D gene ambiguous. Germline CDR1 is LNHDA and CDR2 is SQIVND (reference sequence). CDR3 length: 14 residues. The V end lost 1 base, the J end lost 0 bases, and 6 bases lay between the germline ends.

This clonotype was recorded many times. The rearrangement joins TRBV5-1 to TRBJ2-7; possible D gene TRBD2, 5 bases. Per the germline V gene, CDR1 is SGHRS and CDR2 is YFSETQ. This CDR3 spans 13 amino acids. Trimming pared 0 bases from V and 7 bases from J, leaving 11 bases between. The CDR3 is CASSLESRGEQYF. The CDR3 region has the DNA TGCGCCAGCAGCTTGGAATCCCGAGGGGAGCAGTACTTC.

This clonotype came up many times. This chain links TRBV19 with TRBJ2-7; either TRBD1 or TRBD2 may fit D (5 bases each). This CDR3 has 15 residues. Germline V gene data show CDR1 as LNHDA and CDR2 as SQIVND (reference sequence). With 5 bases removed from V and 2 bases from J, the gap between germline ends came to 16 bases. The chain's CDR3 is CASSSGTRSTYEQYF. CDR3 coding DNA: TGTGCCAGTAGTTCAGGGACCCGGTCAACCTACGAGCAGTACTTC. The whole variable domain, remainder taken from reference TRBV19 and TRBJ2-7, is DGGITQSPKYLFRKEGQNVTLSCEQNLNHDAMYWYRQDPGQGLRLIYYSQIVNDFQKGDIAEGYSVSREKKESFPLTVTSAQKNPTAFYLCASSSGTRSTYEQYFGPGTRLTVT.

This clonotype appeared once. A read error likely explains this, since a far larger clone differs by one base. This chain joins TRBV26 and TRBJ2-1; the table names TRBD2, a call not compared with the DNA. TRBV26 has pseudogene status. The CDR3 consists of 16 residues. This CDR3 is CASSERGGRTRNERFF. CDR3 bases: TGTGCCAGCAGTGAGCGGGGGGGCCGAACTCGCAATGAGCGGTTCTTC.

This clonotype was found many times. The gene calls are TRBV7-8 and TRBJ1-1; D is possibly TRBD1 (5 bases). V was cut by 7 bases and J by 6 bases, with 24 bases left in between. Germline loops: CDR1 SGHVS, CDR2 FQNEAQ. The CDR3 runs to 16 residues. CDR3 in amino acids: CASTPPRGALVPEAFF. The DNA of the CDR3 is TGTGCCAGCACCCCACCTAGGGGCGCCTTGGTCCCTGAAGCTTTCTTT.

This clonotype was detected ten times or more. The chain couples TRBV6-2 or TRBV6-3 to TRBJ2-7; 10 nucleotides line up with TRBD1. This CDR3 has 14 amino acids. J gave up 9 bases and V 5 bases, and 10 bases lay outside the gene matches. From germline, CDR1 is MNHEY and CDR2 SVGEGT. CDR3: CASSPGQGQGWQYF. CDR3 DNA sequence: TGTGCCAGCAGTCCGGGACAGGGGCAAGGGTGGCAGTACTTC.

This clonotype was detected ten times or more. V and J are TRBV5-1 and TRBJ2-1, with D possibly being TRBD1 or TRBD2 (7 bases each). CDR3 length: 20 residues. The germline CDR1 and CDR2 sequences are SGHRS and YFSETQ. The V gene lost 0 bases and the J gene lost 4 bases, with 26 bases spanning the gap. The DNA of the CDR3 is TGCGCCAGCAGCTTGGCCGCGTCTAGCGGAACATCAGGGGGTTACAATGAGCAGTTCTTC. This gives the protein CASSLAASSGTSGGYNEQFF.

This clonotype was seen ten or more times. The chain has TRBV6-2 or TRBV6-3 and TRBJ2-7; TRBD1 matches at 9 bases. Germline V lookup: CDR1 MNHEY, CDR2 SVGEGT. J lost 1 base, V lost 6 bases, and 16 bases had no gene match. CDR3 length: 18 residues. The CDR3 loop reads CASSSARRGQGNSYEQYF. The DNA for the CDR3 is TGTGCCAGCAGCTCCGCACGGCGGGGACAGGGTAATTCCTACGAGCAGTACTTC.

The sample holds many counts of this clonotype. The chain recombines TRBV7-2 with TRBJ1-2, with D possibly matching TRBD1 (5 bases). Germline values: CDR1 SGHTA, CDR2 FQGNSA. V lost 5 bases and J lost 4, with 17 bases in between. CDR3 length: 15 residues. This CDR3 reads CASSQTRRGPYGYTF. Written as DNA, the CDR3 is TGTGCCAGCAGCCAAACAAGGAGGGGCCCCTATGGCTACACCTTC.

This chain uses TRBV2 with TRBJ2-3, with D unclear. The germline CDR1 and CDR2 sequences are SNHLY and FYNNEI. Between the trimmed V and J ends, which lost 6 bases and 6 bases, there was a span of 4 bases. This CDR3 has 10 amino acids. CDR3 loop: CASSEDTQYF. The CDR3, as DNA: TGTGCCAGCAGCGAGGATACGCAGTATTTT.

This clonotype appeared many times. The CDR3 nucleotides read TGTGCCAGCAGTTTCCGGGGGACTGAAGCTTTCTTT. It translates to CASSFRGTEAFF. This chain links TRBV28 with TRBJ1-1; D possibly corresponds to TRBD1 (5 bases). The V and J ends lost 3 bases and 5 bases respectively, with 7 bases between them. Germline lookup yields CDR1 MDHEN and CDR2 SYDVKM. CDR3 size: 12 residues. The full variable domain, with the rest looked up from reference TRBV28 and TRBJ1-1, is DVKVTQSSRYLVKRTGEKVFLECVQDMDHENMFWYRQDPGLGLRLIYFSYDVKMKEKGDIPEGYSVSREKKERFSLILESASTNQTSMYLCASSFRGTEAFFGQGTRLTVV.

This clonotype was picked up many times. J is TRBJ2-5 and V is TRBV12-3 or TRBV12-4, with TRBD1 identical over 10 bases. The CDR3 runs to 15 residues. V lost 3 bases and J lost 4; bases outside the gene matches: 5. The CDR3 DNA follows: TGTGCCAGCAGTTTCGGGACAGGGGTGCGAGAGACCCAGTACTTC. This translates into CASSFGTGVRETQYF.

This clonotype was observed at least ten times. This chain connects TRBV20-1 to TRBJ1-3; D gene ambiguous. Deletions cut 0 bases from V and 7 bases from J, with 7 bases between. The germline V gene encodes CDR1 DFQATT and CDR2 SNEGSKA (reference sequence). CDR3 length equals 12 residues. The CDR3 DNA reads as TGCAGTGCTAGAGATCAGCCGAACACCATATATTTT. This codes for CSARDQPNTIYF.

This clonotype was counted many times. The chain joins TRBV2 to TRBJ2-5; 9 nucleotides line up with TRBD2. The CDR3 is 16 amino acids. The germline CDR1 and CDR2 sequences are SNHLY and FYNNEI. V gave up 6 bases and J gave up 5 bases; unmatched junction bases: 13. The DNA of the CDR3 is TGTGCCAGCAGGCCCGCGGCGGGGGGGCTTTGGGAGACCCAGTACTTC. Its translation: CASRPAAGGLWETQYF.

The sample holds many counts of this clonotype. The V call is TRBV3-1, the J call TRBJ2-7, with 7 bases lining up with TRBD1. The CDR3 has 17 amino acids. With 3 bases clipped from V and 1 base from J, the junction kept 12 bases outside the gene matches. CDR1 and CDR2 (germline): LGHDT, YNNKEL (reference sequence). The CDR3 DNA reads as TGTGCCAGCAGCCATTGGGGAACTGGGGACAGATCCTACGAGCAGTACTTC. Its translation is CASSHWGTGDRSYEQYF.

Points on this clonotype: A far larger clone lies a single base away; this is likely a read error. The chain combines TRBV6-2 or TRBV6-3 with TRBJ2-7, with a weak D call TRBD2 (5 bases). The germline V gene encodes CDR1 MNHEY and CDR2 SVGEGT. This CDR3 has 12 amino acids. V shed 5 bases and J shed 5 bases, with 10 bases lying between them. The CDR3 DNA sequence: TGTGCCAGCAGTGACGCTAGCAACGAGCAGTACTTC. The encoded protein is CASSDASNEQYF.

The rearrangement joins TRBV6-1 to TRBJ2-3; 10 nucleotides match TRBD1. The germline V gene encodes CDR1 MNHNS and CDR2 SASEGT. J gave up 1 base and V 6 bases, and 4 bases lay outside the gene matches. The CDR3 has 15 amino acids. CDR3 residues: CASSRDRGRTDTQYF. CDR3 coding DNA: TGTGCCAGCAGCCGAGACAGGGGGCGCACAGATACGCAGTATTTT.

In its sample, this clonotype was seen many times. The genes are TRBV5-1 and TRBJ2-1; 10 bases align to TRBD1. The CDR3 is made up of 13 amino acids. The germline V gene encodes CDR1 SGHRS and CDR2 YFSETQ. V shed 6 bases and J 8 bases; nucleotides not matched to a gene: 5. CDR3 nucleotide sequence: TGCGCCAGCACCCGACAGGGGGCCGATGAGCAGTTCTTC. This gives the protein CASTRQGADEQFF.

This clonotype was counted many times. CDR3 sequence: CASSQDWGAGTDTQYF. The DNA for the CDR3 is TGCGCCAGCAGCCAAGACTGGGGAGCGGGCACAGATACGCAGTATTTT. V usage is TRBV4-3 and J usage is TRBJ2-3; tentative D call: TRBD2 (5 bases). V lost 0 bases and J lost 1, with 11 bases in between. This CDR3 is built from 16 residues. Germline V gene sequence: CDR1 LGHNA, CDR2 YSLEER.

The rearrangement uses TRBV6-7 and TRBJ2-5; unclear D gene. TRBV6-7 is sorted into the ORF group, with uncertain function. Deletions cut 9 bases from V and 0 bases from J, with 14 bases between. The CDR3 is made up of 14 amino acids. The CDR3 DNA is TGTGCCAGTTTGTCGCGGCCGTACCAAGAGACCCAGTACTTC. It translates to CASLSRPYQETQYF.

At least ten counts were recorded for this clonotype. The genes are TRBV2 and TRBJ1-2; no reliable D call. CDR1 and CDR2 (germline): SNHLY, FYNNEI. CDR3 size: 13 residues. Trimming removed 4 bases from V and 2 bases from J, with 8 bases in between. CDR3 nucleotides: TGTGCCAGCAGTGTAGGAGTCAACTATGGCTACACCTTC. Amino acid sequence: CASSVGVNYGYTF.

A single count supports this clonotype. This likely came from a read error, as a far larger clone is one base away. Since no conserved phenylalanine or tryptophan closes the CDR3, a read error is the likely cause. The chain uses TRBV6-5 and TRBJ1-3, with D hard to call. This CDR3 comprises 18 residues. CDR1 is MNHEY, CDR2 SVGAGI, per germline. Trimming stripped 0 bases from V and 0 bases from J, with 15 bases between. The CDR3 DNA reads as TGTGCCAGCAGTTACTCGAAGCATGACGGAGGCTCTGGAAACACCATATATCTT. Its translation is CASSYSKHDGGSGNTIYL.

This clonotype was counted ten times or more. The V call is TRBV29-1, the J call TRBJ1-3, with a tentative D call TRBD1 (5 bases). CDR1 and CDR2 from the germline V gene are SQVTM and ANQGSEA. The CDR3 totals 14 residues. Trimming removed 7 bases from V and 1 base from J, with 14 bases in between. The CDR3 sequence is CSARTSGSGNTIYF. The DNA of the CDR3 is TGCAGCGCCAGAACTTCAGGGTCTGGAAACACCATATATTTT.

This clonotype showed up many times. The CDR3 here is CASSPPRRLALPETQYF. The CDR3 region has the DNA TGTGCCAGCAGTCCGCCCAGAAGACTAGCGCTCCCAGAGACCCAGTACTTC. The chain recombines TRBV12-3 or TRBV12-4 with TRBJ2-5; 8 bases match TRBD2. Germline trimming cut 5 bases from V and 4 bases from J; bases unmatched to any gene: 15. The length of the CDR3 is 17 residues.

This clonotype was seen at least ten times. The chain combines TRBV30 with TRBJ2-5; 10 positions agree with TRBD2. Germline-derived CDR1 and CDR2 are GTSNPN and SVGIG (reference sequence). V trimming: 4 bases; J trimming: 4 bases; junction bases outside the gene matches: 3. This CDR3 is 13 amino acids long. In DNA form, the CDR3 reads TGTGCCTGGAAGGTAGCGGGAGGAGAGACCCAGTACTTC. Translation gives CAWKVAGGETQYF.

The chain links TRBV27 to TRBJ2-1, with 11 bases aligning to TRBD2. Germline V gives CDR1 MNHEY, CDR2 SMNVEV (reference sequence). J was trimmed by 8 bases and V by 6 bases; bases with no gene match: 12. CDR3 length: 16 residues. The CDR3 sequence is CASRSSGRVLSDEQFF. In DNA form, the CDR3 reads TGTGCCAGCAGAAGTAGCGGGAGGGTCCTATCTGATGAGCAGTTCTTC.

At least ten counts were recorded for this clonotype. The gene calls are TRBV27 and TRBJ2-5; D remains unclear. The CDR3 spans 14 residues. With 3 bases removed from V and 5 bases from J, the gap between germline ends came to 13 bases. Per germline, CDR1 MNHEY and CDR2 SMNVEV (reference sequence). The CDR3 DNA reads TGTGCCAGCAGTTTCCATGGGCCCGGGGAGACCCAGTACTTC. Protein: CASSFHGPGETQYF.

This clonotype was seen at least ten times. The gene calls are TRBV11-2 and TRBJ2-3; 11 bases are shared with TRBD1. Germline V lookup: CDR1 SGHAT, CDR2 FQNNGV. The trim removed 5 bases at V and 6 bases at J, leaving 7 bases unmatched. This CDR3 has 15 residues. CDR3 protein: CASSRTGGDRDTQYF. The CDR3 DNA reads as TGTGCCAGCAGCAGGACAGGGGGCGATAGGGATACGCAGTATTTT.